This T cell receptor (beta chain) derives from a study of blood T cell repertoires in COVID-19. Study background: Sites in the United States, Italy and Spain provided acute and convalescent COVID-19 samples. Sample material is recorded as cDNA or gDNA derived from T cells, B-cell-depleted T cells, or PBMCs.

This CDR3 is 15 amino acids long. V lost 5 bases to trimming and J lost 9 bases; unmatched junction nucleotides: 13. The V gene's germline CDR1 is SSHAT and CDR2 FNYEAQ (reference sequence). In the authors' workflow: Amplified reference gene primers provided the basis for estimating nucleated cell counts. Using immunoSEQ multiplex PCR, the repertoire was profiled, and TCRdb retains in-frame clones only, with some absent. The V and J calls and clone size were taken over from that table, and D and trimming were inferred from the DNA. The sample shows 140,000 to 150,000 clones, 84% of them seen only once.

The sample consisted of peripheral blood. This TCR was sampled from a human donor in a cohort sampled during active COVID-19. V gene TRBV7-7 combines with J gene TRBJ2-1, with 7 bases that match TRBD1. CDR3 sequence reads: CASSLDRVSVSEQFF. The CDR3 bases are TGTGCCAGCAGCCTTGACAGGGTATCAGTCAGTGAGCAGTTCTTC.